The entry below gives a single T cell receptor (beta chain) sequence along with its context. This sample is drawn from a study of sequential checkpoint blockade in melanoma. The wider study: Both treatment sequences were followed by maintenance nivolumab.

CDR1 and CDR2 (germline): MDHEN, SYDVKM. V trimming: 1 base; J trimming: 2 bases; junction bases outside the gene matches: 4. The CDR3 runs 16 residues. Noted treatment: randomized to nivolumab then ipilimumab (arm A) or the reverse (arm B). From thawed PBMCs, live CD3+CD8+ cells negative for CD19 and CD56 were sorted. The method was immunoSEQ multiplex PCR; TCRdb's version includes in-frame clones alone and lacks a portion of them. The table lists about 20,000 clones, roughly four fifths of them singletons, with about half in the top ten. This clonotype originated in a human donor with melanoma. The genes are TRBV28 and TRBJ2-1; TRBD2 aligns across 8 bases. Specimen: CD8+ T cells sorted from blood (inferred from file names), collected from a patient given nivolumab and ipilimumab in sequence. CDR3 sequence (DNA): TGTGCCAGCAGTTTATTCGGGGGGGGGCCCTACAATGAGCAGTTCTTC. Its translation: CASSLFGGGPYNEQFF. Together with reference TRBV28 and TRBJ2-1, the CDR3 gives the full variable domain: DVKVTQSSRYLVKRTGEKVFLECVQDMDHENMFWYRQDPGLGLRLIYFSYDVKMKEKGDIPEGYSVSREKKERFSLILESASTNQTSMYLCASSLFGGGPYNEQFFGPGTRLTVL.